This TCR beta chain was observed in a study of T cells in Graves' hyperthyroidism and ophthalmopathy. Amplified TCR beta CDR3 regions derived from RNA transcripts. TCR CDR3 underwent first-round RT-PCR with the HTBI primer set. A single record per CDR3 protein comes from TCRdb applying MiXCR to the multiplex PCR reads. The sample lists roughly 400,000 distinct CDR3 sequences, around an eighth occurring once. The cohort's ophthalmopathy patients, a group with duration under 3 months, had a Clinical Activity Score of at least 3 and a NOSPECS grade of at least 4. Study outcomes and limitations: Ophthalmopathy and stable hyperthyroidism were separated by a 13 V-J model.

The CDR3 extends over 13 amino acids. Germline V gives CDR1 SNHLY, CDR2 FYNNEI. The V and J ends lost 9 bases and 2 bases respectively, with 13 bases between them. In its sample, this clonotype was seen many times. No antigen is known for it. Input material: blood. This TCR derives from a man in his fifties with Graves' ophthalmopathy. The chain has TRBV2 and TRBJ1-2; D perhaps matches TRBD1 (6 bases). CDR3 DNA: TGTGCCAGTACCGGGACACCCAACTATGGCTACACCTTC. This encodes CASTGTPNYGYTF.